These 21 T cell receptor beta chains originate from one sample sequenced in a study of blood T cell repertoires in COVID-19. This table comes from immunoSEQ multiplex PCR, and its TCRdb copy is limited to in-frame clones, with some not included. The sample shows 130,000 or so clones, almost 85% of them seen only once. Material: PBMCs or T cells enriched from blood (not recorded which). The receptors were gathered from a woman aged 45 to 65 with acute COVID-19.

This clone was seen a handful of times. In nucleotides, the CDR3 is TGTGCCAGCAACGGGGGCAATGAGCAGTTCTTC. It specifies CASNGGNEQFF. V usage is TRBV6-5 and J usage is TRBJ2-1; D perhaps matches TRBD2 (6 bases). This CDR3 is built from 11 residues. Germline CDR1 reads MNHEY; CDR2 reads SVGAGI. V lost 7 bases, J lost 6 bases, and 7 bases lay in between.

This clone was picked up one time. This chain joins TRBV30 and TRBJ2-4, with D unclear. V was trimmed by 0 bases and J by 0 bases, leaving 9 bases between them. Germline CDR1 reads GTSNPN; CDR2 reads SVGIG (reference sequence). This CDR3 region has 15 residues. The CDR3 reads CAWSVQSLAKNIQYF. The CDR3 DNA is TGTGCCTGGAGTGTACAGTCCTTAGCCAAAAACATTCAGTACTTC.

This clone was seen a single time. The chain has TRBV5-1 and TRBJ2-1, with 13 positions matching TRBD2. Losses at the gene ends were 0 bases for V and 8 bases for J; bases not matched to a gene: 8. Germline loops: CDR1 SGHRS, CDR2 YFSETQ. The CDR3 consists of 17 residues. The CDR3 bases are TGCGCCAGCAGCTTGGAGGGGACTAGCGGGGCTGGGGATGAGCAGTTCTTC. Protein sequence: CASSLEGTSGAGDEQFF.

This sequence joins TRBV24-1 and TRBJ2-3; 8 bases fit TRBD2. Losses at the gene ends were 3 bases for V and 5 bases for J; bases not matched to a gene: 6. This CDR3 region has 15 residues. Germline V CDR1 and CDR2: KGHDR, SFDVKD. The CDR3 protein is CATSDRTSFGDTQYF. In nucleotides, the CDR3 is TGTGCCACCAGTGATCGGACTAGCTTTGGAGATACGCAGTATTTT.

The chain combines TRBV7-9 with TRBJ2-3; 10 nucleotides agree with TRBD2. Germline V gene data show CDR1 as SEHNR and CDR2 as FQNEAQ (reference sequence). The CDR3 contains 17 residues. V gave up 3 bases and J gave up 2 bases; unmatched junction bases: 8. The CDR3 sequence: CASSFIAGGHVTDTQYF. In DNA form, the CDR3 reads TGTGCCAGCAGCTTCATAGCGGGAGGCCACGTCACAGATACGCAGTATTTT.

This chain uses TRBV15 with TRBJ1-1; D ambiguous. This CDR3 region has 12 residues. Germline V gene data show CDR1 as LNHNV and CDR2 as YYDKDF (reference sequence). Trimming shortened V by 8 bases and J by 5 bases, and 12 bases separated the two germline ends. Here the CDR3 reads CATWRGGTEAFF. DNA for the CDR3: TGTGCCACCTGGCGGGGAGGGACTGAAGCTTTCTTT.

This clone has only a few counts. This chain joins TRBV10-3 and TRBJ1-5, with 11 bases fitting TRBD1. CDR1 is ENHRY, CDR2 SYGVKD, per germline. The V segment lost 4 bases and the J segment 6 bases; nucleotides outside the gene matches: 8. The CDR3 spans 16 residues. Here the CDR3 DNA reads TGTGCCATCAGTGCGGGACAGGGGGATTTAGCTCAGCCCCAGCATTTT. It specifies CAISAGQGDLAQPQHF.

This clone showed up just a few times. The CDR3 here is CASSTRVTGELFF. DNA for the CDR3: TGTGCCAGCAGCACCAGGGTCACCGGGGAGCTGTTTTTT. The chain links TRBV9 to TRBJ2-2; weak D call: TRBD1 (5 bases). This CDR3 is built from 13 residues. Per the germline V gene, CDR1 is SGDLS and CDR2 is YYNGEE. V was clipped by 4 bases and J by 4 bases, with 8 bases between them.

This clone was counted between two and nine times. V gene TRBV3-1 (or the pseudogene TRBV3-2) combines with J gene TRBJ1-2, with 7 bases identical to TRBD1. J lost 4 bases, V lost 4 bases, and 12 bases had no gene match. Germline V lookup: CDR1 LGHDT, CDR2 YNNKEL (reference sequence). This CDR3 contains 16 residues. DNA of the CDR3: TGTGCCAGCAGCCTTACATCTAGGGGACAGTTCTATGGCTACACCTTC. It specifies CASSLTSRGQFYGYTF.

V and J are TRBV30 and TRBJ1-1, with TRBD1 as a possible D gene (5 bases). V was shortened by 2 bases and J by 5 bases, with 9 bases between the two germline ends. Germline lookup yields CDR1 GTSNPN and CDR2 SVGIG (reference sequence). CDR3 size: 12 residues. CDR3 coding DNA: TGTGCCTGGAGTTTTGGGGGGACTGAAGCTTTCTTT. Residues: CAWSFGGTEAFF.

The chain is built from TRBV7-6 and TRBJ2-1, with D perhaps TRBD2 (6 bases). Germline CDR1 SGHVS, CDR2 FNYEAQ. The CDR3 runs 15 residues. V was trimmed by 5 bases and J by 0 bases, leaving 11 bases between them. CDR3: CASSPDGGSYNEQFF. CDR3 nucleotide sequence: TGTGCCAGCAGCCCCGACGGGGGCTCCTACAATGAGCAGTTCTTC.

The V and J genes are TRBV7-3 and TRBJ2-2; 7 positions agree with TRBD1. V lost 6 bases, J lost 0 bases, and 7 bases stayed unmatched. The CDR3 length is 16 residues. Germline CDR1 SGHTA, CDR2 FQGTGA. CDR3: CASREQGHSNTGELFF. The CDR3, as DNA: TGTGCCAGCAGAGAACAGGGGCACTCGAACACCGGGGAGCTGTTTTTT.

CDR3 protein: CASSQDPGLGPYNEQFF. The CDR3 coding sequence is TGCGCCAGCAGCCAAGATCCCGGACTAGGCCCCTACAATGAGCAGTTCTTC. V gene TRBV4-1 combines with J gene TRBJ2-1, with TRBD2 identical over 7 bases. Per the germline V gene, CDR1 is MGHRA and CDR2 is YSYEKL. V was clipped by 0 bases and J by 2 bases; unmatched bases: 7. This CDR3 has 17 residues.

This clone appeared a few times. The chain joins TRBV19 to TRBJ2-5, with 7 bases that match TRBD2. Germline V gene sequence: CDR1 LNHDA, CDR2 SQIVND (reference sequence). The CDR3 has 16 amino acids. J gave up 2 bases and V 6 bases, and 12 bases lay outside the gene matches. The CDR3 bases are TGTGCCAGTAGCCCTTTCGCGGGAGTCATTCAAGAGACCCAGTACTTC. Translation: CASSPFAGVIQETQYF. The whole variable domain, filled in from reference TRBV19 and TRBJ2-5, reads DGGITQSPKYLFRKEGQNVTLSCEQNLNHDAMYWYRQDPGQGLRLIYYSQIVNDFQKGDIAEGYSVSREKKESFPLTVTSAQKNPTAFYLCASSPFAGVIQETQYFGPGTRLLVL.

In the case of this clone: In this CDR3 the conserved last residue, phenylalanine or tryptophan, is missing, so a read error is likely. The limits of the CDR3 on the DNA are not certain, so only TCRdb's listed CDR3 is given. J is TRBJ1-2 and V is TRBV28. Germline CDR1 is MDHEN and CDR2 is SYDVKM. The CDR3 is 16 amino acids in total, end residues counted. This CDR3 reads CASSPNTGGPPSFGIL.

This clone has more than one count but fewer than ten. The chain has TRBV11-3 and TRBJ1-3; no clear D gene. The V end lost 1 base, the J end lost 1 base, and 5 bases lay between the germline ends. This CDR3 comprises 14 residues. Per germline, CDR1 SGHNT and CDR2 YENEEA. The CDR3 coding sequence is TGTGCCAGCAGCTTAGGGACTTCTGGAAACACCATATATTTT. Its protein is CASSLGTSGNTIYF.

The chain uses TRBV6-2 or TRBV6-3 and TRBJ2-1, with 9 bases that match TRBD2. The germline V gene has CDR1 MNHEY and CDR2 SVGEGT. V gave up 5 bases and J gave up 9 bases; unmatched junction bases: 14. This CDR3 contains 16 residues. The CDR3 region has the DNA TGTGCCAGCAGTCCCCTCCCGGGCGGGAGGGGGATTGAGCAGTTCTTC. This sequence encodes CASSPLPGGRGIEQFF.

The chain combines TRBV27 with TRBJ1-5; D unclear. CDR1 and CDR2 (germline): MNHEY, SMNVEV (reference sequence). The CDR3 runs 15 residues. Between the trimmed V and J ends, which lost 2 bases and 0 bases, there was a span of 8 bases. CDR3 sequence (DNA): TGTGCCAGCAGTTTAAACCCCTATAGCAATCAGCCCCAGCATTTT. This encodes CASSLNPYSNQPQHF.

The rearrangement uses TRBV7-3 and TRBJ2-1; TRBD2 aligns across 12 bases. Trimming at V came to 5 bases and at J to 7 bases, leaving 9 bases not matched to a gene. Germline loops: CDR1 SGHTA, CDR2 FQGTGA. The CDR3 consists of 16 residues. CDR3 coding DNA: TGTGCCAGCAGCCCACGGACTAGCGGGACTCCTAATGAGCAGTTCTTC. Protein: CASSPRTSGTPNEQFF.

V is TRBV6-4 and J is TRBJ2-2; 7 bases line up with TRBD2. The J segment lost 7 bases and the V segment lost 6 bases, leaving 11 bases of the junction unmatched. The CDR3 covers 15 residues. Per germline, CDR1 MRHNA and CDR2 SNTAGT. The CDR3 nucleotides read TGTGCCAGCAGCCGAGAGGGAGGGCTCGGCGGGGAGCTGTTTTTT. Protein product: CASSREGGLGGELFF.

The chain links TRBV7-9 to TRBJ1-1; 7 bases line up with TRBD1. The CDR3 runs 15 residues. In germline, CDR1 is SEHNR, CDR2 FQNEAQ (reference sequence). Trimming at V came to 5 bases and at J to 2 bases, leaving 8 bases not matched to a gene. The CDR3 DNA reads as TGTGCCAGCAGCCCCCGACAGGGATTAAACACTGAAGCTTTCTTT. It codes for CASSPRQGLNTEAFF.